A selection of T cell receptor beta chains follows, all from one sample in a study of regulatory T cells in long-lasting Graves disease. One entry per CDR3 protein, called by TCRdb with MiXCR from the multiplex PCR reads. The table records 370,000 or so distinct CDR3 sequences, 16% of them present only once. This sample was also put to use in a study of T cells in Graves' hyperthyroidism and ophthalmopathy.

The material sequenced was peripheral blood mononuclear cells (PBMCs), taken at new diagnosis, from a patient treated with antithyroid drugs. These receptor sequences come from a woman aged 18-29 years with Graves disease. The CDR3 runs from the conserved cysteine through the conserved F or W. Each record gives: J gene, D gene, V gene, clone size, CDR3 protein, CDR3 DNA. The D gene is left open where the match is weak. Rows give clone size only sometimes, using once, few, many, or a class for an expanded clone.

>TRBJ2-3|.|TRBV30|many
CAWSIGNRLTRRGADTQYF
TGTGCCTGGAGTATCGGAAACAGGCTAACTAGGCGCGGGGCAGATACGCAGTATTTT
>TRBJ2-7|TRBD1|TRBV10-3|few
CASSFIGTGGSYEQYF
TGTGCCAGCAGTTTCATTGGGACAGGGGGCTCCTACGAGCAGTACTTC
>TRBJ1-2|.|TRBV15|few
CATSNMLQGPQNYGYTF
TGTGCCACCAGCAACATGCTACAGGGCCCCCAGAACTATGGCTACACCTTC
>TRBJ2-2|TRBD1|TRBV2|many
CASSVRGRDTGELFF
TGTGCCAGCAGTGTCAGGGGGCGGGACACCGGGGAGCTGTTTTTT
>TRBJ2-1|TRBD1|TRBV20-1|many
CSATRQGAYNEQFF
TGCAGTGCGACCAGACAGGGGGCCTACAATGAGCAGTTCTTC
>TRBJ2-7|TRBD2|TRBV19|few
CASSISLAGEFEQYF
TGTGCCAGTAGTATTTCGCTAGCGGGAGAGTTCGAGCAGTACTTC
>TRBJ1-1|.|TRBV12-3/TRBV12-4|many
CASSLRSGRRTEAFF
TGTGCCAGCAGTTTGCGGAGTGGTCGAAGGACTGAAGCTTTCTTT
>TRBJ2-5|TRBD1|TRBV19|.
CASREGGETQYF
TGTGCCAGTAGAGAAGGGGGCGAGACCCAGTACTTC
>TRBJ1-6|.|TRBV20-1|many
CSARGEPNSPLHF
TGCAGTGCTAGGGGGGAACCTAATTCACCCCTCCACTTT
>TRBJ2-1|TRBD1|TRBV7-9|many
CASSFWTGGSYNEQFF
TGTGCCAGCAGCTTTTGGACAGGGGGCTCCTACAATGAGCAGTTCTTC
>TRBJ2-2|TRBD1|TRBV24-1|few
CATSSQGTGELFF
TGTGCCACCAGCTCACAGGGGACCGGGGAGCTGTTTTTT
>TRBJ2-1|TRBD2|TRBV20-1|.
CSARGPSGGANEQFF
TGCAGTGCTAGAGGGCCCAGCGGGGGGGCCAATGAGCAGTTCTTC
>TRBJ2-3|TRBD1|TRBV2|many
CASSEGQDVADTQYF
TGTGCCAGCAGTGAGGGACAGGACGTGGCAGATACGCAGTATTTT
>TRBJ2-3|.|TRBV30|many
CAWSRGGRGADTQYF
TGTGCCTGGAGTAGGGGGGGGCGGGGCGCAGATACGCAGTATTTT
>TRBJ2-4|.|TRBV2|many
CASRSDSQNIQYF
TGTGCCAGCAGATCAGACAGCCAAAACATTCAGTACTTC
>TRBJ2-1|.|TRBV2|many
CASSERSYNEQFF
TGTGCCAGCAGTGAGCGGAGCTACAATGAGCAGTTCTTC
>TRBJ2-7|.|TRBV30|many
CAWSRSIHEQYF
TGTGCCTGGAGTCGTAGCATTCACGAGCAGTACTTC
>TRBJ2-1|TRBD1|TRBV27|many
CASRRTGSPYNEQFF
TGTGCCAGCAGAAGGACAGGGAGTCCCTACAATGAGCAGTTCTTC
>TRBJ2-1|.|TRBV28|many
CASSLNAVLQNEQFF
TGTGCCAGCAGTTTAAATGCGGTGTTACAGAATGAGCAGTTCTTC
>TRBJ2-1|.|TRBV12-3/TRBV12-4|many
CASRSRGDEQFF
TGTGCCAGCAGATCAAGAGGGGATGAGCAGTTCTTC
>TRBJ2-7|.|TRBV3-1|.
CASSQGGLTPHEQYF
TGTGCCAGCAGCCAAGGGGGGTTAACACCCCACGAGCAGTACTTC
>TRBJ2-3|.|TRBV24-1|many
CATSGADPHKTQYF
TGTGCCACCAGTGGAGCGGACCCGCACAAGACGCAGTATTTT
>TRBJ2-3|TRBD2|TRBV7-6|.
CASSLMAGGSTDTQYF
TGTGCCAGCAGCTTAATGGCGGGAGGGTCCACAGATACGCAGTATTTT
>TRBJ2-5|.|TRBV6-5|many
CASSYRTGTIETQYF
TGTGCCAGCAGTTACCGGACAGGGACTATAGAGACCCAGTACTTC
>TRBJ1-4|.|TRBV4-1|few
CASSQVETTNEKLFF
TGCGCCAGCAGCCAAGTAGAGACAACTAATGAAAAACTGTTTTTT
>TRBJ1-2|TRBD1|TRBV11-2|many
CASSVRQGAEPYGYTF
TGTGCCAGCAGCGTTCGGCAGGGGGCAGAGCCTTATGGCTACACCTTC
>TRBJ2-3|.|TRBV7-8|many
CASSEVDF
TGTGCCAGCAGCGAGGTGGATTTT
>TRBJ1-4|.|TRBV20-1|.
CSARGGGANEKLFF
TGCAGTGCTAGGGGGGGAGGTGCTAATGAAAAACTGTTTTTT
>TRBJ1-6|TRBD1|TRBV19|once
CASRAPGQYNSPLHF
TGTGCCAGTAGAGCCCCGGGACAGTATAATTCACCCCTCCACTTT
>TRBJ2-1|TRBD2|TRBV5-1|.
CASSQGLAGGRGSVNEQFF
TGCGCCAGCAGCCAGGGACTAGCGGGAGGGCGAGGTAGTGTAAATGAGCAGTTCTTC
>TRBJ2-3|TRBD1|TRBV5-8|.
CASSTGDRDTQYF
TGTGCCAGCAGCACCGGGGACAGAGATACGCAGTATTTT
>TRBJ2-1|TRBD1|TRBV9|few
CASSDGTGFNEQFF
TGTGCCAGCAGCGATGGGACAGGCTTCAATGAGCAGTTCTTC
>TRBJ1-4|TRBD1|TRBV6-1|many
CASSARRQGASNEKLFF
TGTGCCAGCAGTGCCCGACGACAGGGGGCATCTAATGAAAAACTGTTTTTT
>TRBJ2-1|TRBD2|TRBV20-1|many
CSARDLRAGGLRHEQFF
TGCAGTGCTAGAGATCTGAGGGCGGGAGGGCTTAGACATGAGCAGTTCTTC
>TRBJ2-3|.|TRBV9|many
CASSPRRGPSTDTQYF
TGTGCCAGCAGCCCCCGTCGTGGGCCTAGCACAGATACGCAGTATTTT
>TRBJ1-3|.|TRBV11-2|many
CASSLQTRRGSGNTIYF
TGTGCCAGCAGCTTACAAACCCGCCGGGGCTCTGGAAACACCATATATTTT
>TRBJ1-1|.|TRBV9|few
CASSPDVRTSTEAFF
TGTGCCAGCAGCCCCGACGTCCGGACGAGCACTGAAGCTTTCTTT
>TRBJ1-4|.|TRBV20-1|.
CSASRTANENLFF
TGCAGTGCTAGCCGGACAGCTAATGAAAATCTGTTTTTT
>TRBJ2-2|.|TRBV3-1|many
CASSQDYPAGELFF
TGTGCCAGCAGCCAGGACTACCCGGCCGGGGAGCTGTTTTTT
>TRBJ1-2|TRBD1|TRBV20-1|many
CSARGQGNYGYTF
TGCAGTGCTAGAGGACAGGGGAACTATGGCTACACCTTC
>TRBJ2-6|.|TRBV7-2|.
CASSTWGSGYSGANVLTF
TGTGCCAGCAGCACTTGGGGTAGCGGATACTCTGGGGCCAACGTCCTGACTTTC
>TRBJ2-1|.|TRBV12-3/TRBV12-4|few
CASSPRDRRDNEQFF
TGTGCCAGCAGCCCTCGAGACAGGCGAGACAATGAGCAGTTCTTC
>TRBJ2-4|.|TRBV11-2|many
CASSLGDRSGIQYF
TGTGCCAGCAGCTTAGGGGACCGGTCGGGCATTCAGTACTTC
>TRBJ2-2|.|TRBV12-3/TRBV12-4|many
CASSFPQRDTGELFF
TGTGCCAGCAGTTTTCCGCAAAGGGACACCGGGGAGCTGTTTTTT
>TRBJ1-3|TRBD1|TRBV9|.
CASSVGTDGNTIYF
TGTGCCAGCAGCGTTGGGACAGATGGAAACACCATATATTTT
>TRBJ2-2|.|TRBV6-1|many
CASLWRANTGELFF
TGTGCCAGCCTGTGGCGCGCGAACACCGGGGAGCTGTTTTTT
>TRBJ2-7|.|TRBV20-1|many
CSASRPGTPGEQYF
TGCAGTGCTAGCAGACCCGGGACCCCCGGCGAGCAGTACTTC
>TRBJ1-5|TRBD1|TRBV20-1|.
CSAKELRQGGVSSNQPQHF
TGCAGTGCTAAAGAGTTGAGACAGGGAGGGGTATCGAGCAATCAGCCCCAGCATTTT
>TRBJ1-1|.|TRBV18|many
CASSPVPERRTEAFF
TGTGCCAGCTCACCGGTCCCAGAAAGGAGGACTGAAGCTTTCTTT
>TRBJ2-3|.|TRBV6-4|few
CASGSGHTDTQYF
TGTGCCAGCGGGTCAGGGCACACAGATACGCAGTATTTT
>TRBJ2-7|TRBD2|TRBV6-1|.
CASSEGGRALSFEQYF
TGTGCCAGCAGTGAAGGAGGGAGGGCCTTGTCATTCGAGCAGTACTTC